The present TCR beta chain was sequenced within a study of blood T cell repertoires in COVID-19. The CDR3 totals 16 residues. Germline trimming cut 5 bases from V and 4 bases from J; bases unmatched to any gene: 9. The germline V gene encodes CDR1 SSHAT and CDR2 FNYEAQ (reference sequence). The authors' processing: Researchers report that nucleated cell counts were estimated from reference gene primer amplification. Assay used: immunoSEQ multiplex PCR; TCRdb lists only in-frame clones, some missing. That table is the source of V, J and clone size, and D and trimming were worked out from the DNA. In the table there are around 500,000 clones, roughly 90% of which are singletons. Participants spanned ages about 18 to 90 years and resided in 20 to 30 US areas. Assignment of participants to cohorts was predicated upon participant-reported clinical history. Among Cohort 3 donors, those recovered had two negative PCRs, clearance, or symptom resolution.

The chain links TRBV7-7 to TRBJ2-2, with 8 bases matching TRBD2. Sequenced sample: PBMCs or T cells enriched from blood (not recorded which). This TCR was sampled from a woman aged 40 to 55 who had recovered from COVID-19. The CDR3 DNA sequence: TGTGCCAGCAGCCCTGGACTAGCTGCGGGCACCGGGGAGCTGTTTTTT. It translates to CASSPGLAAGTGELFF. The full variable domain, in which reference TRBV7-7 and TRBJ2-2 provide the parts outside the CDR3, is GAGVSQSPRYKVTKRGQDVTLRCDPISSHATLYWYQQALGQGPEFLTYFNYEAQPDKSGLPSDRFSAERPEGSISTLTIQRTEQRDSAMYRCASSPGLAAGTGELFFGEGSRLTVL.